This is a list of T cell receptor beta chains from one sample in a study of shared clonotypes between healthy human individuals. The data were produced by immunoSEQ multiplex PCR, yet TCRdb's version contains in-frame clones alone and is incomplete. The table records approximately 110,000 clones, less than 80% of them present only once. Sequencing was carried out using memory CD8+ T cells sorted from blood. The receptor set was obtained from a woman in her twenties or thirties in good health. Each CDR3 is given with its conserved first and last residue. A D gene is named only where the DNA matches it firmly. The size field is filled for only some rows; it gives once, few, many or a size class.

V	J	D	size	DNA	CDR3
TRBV10-2	TRBJ2-7	TRBD2	NA	TGCGCCAGCAGTTCGGGAGGTGCCTACGAGCAGTACTTC	CASSSGGAYEQYF
TRBV28	TRBJ2-7	TRBD2	NA	TGTGCCAGCAGTTTAGGCCTAGCGGGAGCGAGGTTCCACGAGCAGTACTTC	CASSLGLAGARFHEQYF
TRBV7-8	TRBJ1-5	TRBD1	NA	TGTGCCAGCAGCTCCCGGGCCTATAGACAGGGACCTTTTAATCAGCCCCAGCATTTT	CASSSRAYRQGPFNQPQHF
TRBV25-1	TRBJ2-1	NA	many	TGTGCCAGCAGTAACGGGACCAATGAGCAGTTCTTC	CASSNGTNEQFF
TRBV28	TRBJ2-7	TRBD2	NA	TGTGCCAGCAGGATGGGACTAGCGGGTTTGTACGAGCAGTACTTC	CASRMGLAGLYEQYF
TRBV5-6	TRBJ2-5	NA	NA	TGTGCCAGCAGCCTATACCGGTACCAAGAGACCCAGTACTTC	CASSLYRYQETQYF
TRBV7-9	TRBJ2-7	TRBD1	NA	TGTGCCAGCAGCCCTAGGACAGGGCAGTACGAGCAGTACTTC	CASSPRTGQYEQYF
TRBV21-1	TRBJ2-1	NA	NA	TGTGCCAGCAGCGTTCGGGCAAACAGCCGCTACAATGAGCAGTTCTTC	CASSVRANSRYNEQFF
TRBV9	TRBJ2-7	NA	NA	TGTGCCAGCAGCGTAGCGGCAGGGCGGGAGCAGTACTTC	CASSVAAGREQYF
TRBV2	TRBJ2-7	TRBD1	few	TGTGCCAGCAGACACCGGACAGGGGGCAGCTACGAGCAGTACTTC	CASRHRTGGSYEQYF